This is a list of T cell receptor beta chains from one sample in a study of brain T cells in children with intractable seizures. TCRdb keeps only in-frame clones here, not all; method: immunoSEQ multiplex PCR. The repertoire holds about 80,000 clones, 90% to 95% seen once, with less than 30% in the top ten. The sequencing here drew on peripheral blood, taken at surgery. The receptor source for this set is a girl aged 2-10 years with Rasmussen encephalitis and intractable seizures. Both conserved end residues are part of each CDR3. D genes are given only for firm matches. A clone size is listed for some rows: how often the clone was seen (once, few, many), or a class if it is expanded.

TRBJ2-3	TRBV5-4	.	TRBD2	CASSPRGAGTDTQYF	TGTGCCAGCAGCCCGCGGGGGGCCGGCACAGATACGCAGTATTTT
TRBJ1-3	TRBV9	.	.	CASSGQGLSGNTIYF	TGTGCCAGCAGCGGGCAAGGGCTCTCTGGAAACACCATATATTTT
TRBJ2-7	TRBV19	.	TRBD2	CASSPSGRSYEQYF	TGTGCCAGTAGTCCTAGCGGGAGATCCTACGAGCAGTACTTC
TRBJ2-1	TRBV19	.	TRBD2	CASSIDDSGRSSYNEQFF	TGTGCCAGTAGTATAGACGATAGCGGGAGGAGCTCCTACAATGAGCAGTTCTTC
TRBJ1-2	TRBV3-1/TRBV3-2	.	TRBD1	CASSQQATGGSYGYTF	TGTGCCAGCAGCCAACAGGCGACAGGGGGCTCCTATGGCTACACCTTC
TRBJ1-5	TRBV6-1	.	TRBD1	CASSANLGQGYSNQPQHF	TGTGCCAGCAGTGCAAACCTCGGACAGGGCTATAGCAATCAGCCCCAGCATTTT
TRBJ2-7	TRBV11-2	many	.	CASSFADTSYEQYF	TGTGCCAGCAGCTTTGCAGATACCTCCTACGAGCAGTACTTC
TRBJ2-2	TRBV6-5	.	.	CASSYTPLTTGELFF	TGTGCCAGCAGTTACACCCCTCTAACGACCGGGGAGCTGTTTTTT
TRBJ1-2	TRBV7-2	.	.	CASSLYPNYGYTF	TGTGCCAGCAGCTTATACCCCAACTATGGCTACACCTTC
TRBJ2-7	TRBV20-1	.	.	CSARDINEQYF	TGCAGTGCTAGAGATATAAACGAGCAGTACTTC
TRBJ2-5	TRBV25-1	.	.	CASRDSLQETQYF	TGTGCCAGCAGGGACAGTCTTCAAGAGACCCAGTACTTC
TRBJ2-2	TRBV5-1	.	.	CASSGEWNTGELFF	TGCGCCAGCAGCGGAGAGTGGAACACCGGGGAGCTGTTTTTT
TRBJ2-3	TRBV7-2	.	.	CASSLAGGPLTDTQYF	TGTGCCAGCAGCTTAGCGGGGGGACCTCTCACAGATACGCAGTATTTT
TRBJ2-7	TRBV20-1	.	.	CSARLGIEQYF	TGCAGTGCTAGACTCGGGATCGAGCAGTACTTC
TRBJ2-3	TRBV7-3	.	TRBD2	CASSLSGGAHDTQYF	TGTGCCAGCAGCCTTAGCGGGGGGGCTCACGATACGCAGTATTTT
TRBJ1-1	TRBV11-1	.	.	CASSPSPTEAFF	TGTGCCAGCAGCCCATCCCCCACTGAAGCTTTCTTT
TRBJ2-1	TRBV5-6	.	.	CASSQQGYNEQFF	TGTGCCAGCAGCCAACAGGGCTACAATGAGCAGTTCTTC
TRBJ1-3	TRBV9	.	TRBD1	CASSQGTGGFSGNTIYF	TGTGCCAGCAGCCAGGGGACAGGGGGCTTTAGTGGAAACACCATATATTTT
TRBJ1-6	TRBV9	.	.	CASSVGWYNSPLHF	TGTGCCAGCAGCGTAGGCTGGTATAATTCACCCCTCCACTTT
TRBJ2-1	TRBV15	.	.	CATSARELPYNEQFF	TGTGCCACCAGCGCTCGGGAACTACCCTACAATGAGCAGTTCTTC
TRBJ2-7	TRBV6-6	.	.	CASSSAGRVSYEQYF	TGTGCCAGCAGCTCCGCTGGACGGGTATCCTACGAGCAGTACTTC
TRBJ2-5	TRBV11-2	few	TRBD2	CASSLAPGGSGGSQETQYF	TGTGCCAGCAGCTTAGCCCCGGGGGGTAGCGGGGGATCCCAAGAGACCCAGTACTTC
TRBJ2-2	TRBV2	.	TRBD1	CASSGGQGVTGELFF	TGTGCCAGCAGTGGAGGACAGGGGGTCACCGGGGAGCTGTTTTTT
TRBJ1-5	TRBV6-5	once	.	CASRPLVSQPQHF	TGTGCCAGCAGACCTCTGGTAAGCCAGCCCCAGCATTTT
TRBJ2-3	TRBV2	.	TRBD2	CASRDGLAGGGGTQYF	TGTGCCAGCAGGGATGGACTAGCGGGGGGTGGAGGTACGCAGTATTTT
TRBJ2-2	TRBV5-6	.	.	CASSLIHTPNTGELFF	TGTGCCAGCAGCTTAATTCACACCCCGAACACCGGGGAGCTGTTTTTT
TRBJ2-3	TRBV30	.	TRBD2	CAYQTHLGLAGEDTQYF	TGTGCCTACCAGACCCACCTCGGACTAGCGGGGGAGGATACGCAGTATTTT
TRBJ2-7	TRBV5-5	.	.	CASSLGILVNYEQYF	TGTGCCAGCAGCTTGGGAATACTAGTGAACTACGAGCAGTACTTC
TRBJ1-2	TRBV6-5	.	.	CASSSQGGDYGYTF	TGTGCCAGCAGTTCACAAGGGGGAGACTATGGCTACACCTTC